This TCR beta chain came from a study of T-cell memory formation after mild COVID-19. CDR3 length: 14 residues. V was pared by 0 bases and J by 10 bases, with 14 bases between. The V gene's germline CDR1 is SGHKS and CDR2 YYEKEE (reference sequence). This clonotype was recorded at least ten times. TCRdb redid the calling of the 5' RACE reads with MiXCR, one entry per CDR3 protein. The table has about 130,000 distinct CDR3 sequences, around 15% seen once. The sample consisted of PBMCs or a T cell subset sorted from them (not recorded which). This TCR was sampled from a man aged 18-30 years who had mild COVID-19 (a few samples of this study predate the infection). Cell type and time point are not known. This chain connects TRBV5-5 to TRBJ2-4; D not resolved. CDR3 sequence: CASSLDDNGRIQYF. The CDR3 DNA sequence: TGTGCCAGCAGCTTGGATGACAATGGAAGGATTCAGTACTTC.